This T cell receptor (beta chain) was retrieved from a study of blood T cell repertoires in COVID-19 (dated by TCRdb to the early 2020s). With respect to the entire study: Samples covering the acute and convalescent phases of COVID-19 were provided by collaborators in the United States, Italy and Spain. Nearly every sample came with metadata listing a de-identified subject ID, COVID-19 status, age in years and sex. The repertoires were made available in a free public database intended to serve as a resource for research on the immune response to SARS-CoV-2. The prospective study material was composed of cDNA or gDNA derived from T cells, B-cell-depleted T cells, or PBMCs. Samples came from the ongoing ImmuneRACE study (first 160 participants) plus 1,254 subjects from 6 global collaborators. The dataset comprised deeply sampled blood TCRbeta repertoires from subjects exposed to, actively infected with, or recovered from COVID-19. Where HLA class I and class II types were available, the types were taken from metadata supplied by the sample provider, not from assay-based typing. General findings and caveats noted by the study authors: The quantity of clinical and demographic metadata differed by source and by participant and was supplied without curation.

TCRbeta CDR3 regions were amplified from genomic DNA using the immunoSEQ Assay, a bias-controlled multiplex PCR. The authors processed their data as follows. Nucleated cell counts per sample were estimated from amplification of reference gene primers within the assay. To quantify the absolute abundance of each unique TCRbeta CDR3 rearrangement, sequence reads were collapsed and filtered. For each sample, productive Simpson clonality was calculated as the square root of Simpson's diversity index over productive rearrangements. TCRdb limited this immuneACCESS table to in-frame rearrangements with V and J called. A share of clones is missing; checked studies link under half to unresolved V genes, and the rest is unexplained. That table is the source of V, J and clone size, and D and trimming were worked out from the DNA. This sample lists 100,000 to 150,000 clones; 70% to 90% were detected once. 4% to 5.5% of the sample lies in the top ten.

To note about this clone: The specificity of this receptor is unknown. One base away there is no much larger clone; base qualities are not given.

From a lookup of the germline V gene, CDR1 and CDR2 are SGHVS and FQNEAQ. From cysteine to phenylalanine, the CDR3 is 16 amino acids long. Only the CDR3 portion is preserved as DNA: 48 bases, with reading frame beginning at the first base. V is reduced by 7 bases and J by 0 bases, leaving a spacing of 13 bases between them. Each collaborating institution followed its own protocols to collect whole blood in K2EDTA tubes. For TCRbeta analysis, collaborator samples were shipped as frozen whole blood, as isolated PBMCs, or as DNA extracted from either sample type. The sequence derives from a man between 40 and 49 years old with acute or convalescent COVID-19. This sequence uses TRBV7-8 and TRBJ2-6; the D gene cannot be resolved reliably. The specimen sequenced was peripheral blood. The sequenced DNA is TGTGCCAGCACCCTTGGAGTGGCCTCTGGGGCCAACGTCCTGACTTTC. The resulting protein is CASTLGVASGANVLTF.